A selection of T cell receptor beta chains follows, all from one sample in a study of blood T cells in healthy people across ages. One entry per CDR3 protein results from TCRdb running MiXCR on the 5' RACE reads. This sample has more than 700,000 distinct CDR3 sequences, with about 47% found just once. The sequencing input was blood. These receptors all stem from an elderly man in good health. The CDR3 runs from the conserved cysteine through the conserved F or W. Fields, in order: J gene, D gene, V gene, clone size, CDR3 DNA, CDR3 protein. A D gene is named only where the DNA matches it firmly. Clone size is not always given. Where it is, it says once, few, many or a class for expanded clones.

j_call: TRBJ2-5
d_call: NA
v_call: TRBV6-4
clone_size: NA
cdr3_nt: TGTGCCAGCAGTGACTCGGAGGGGGAGGATGAGCAGTACTTC
cdr3_aa: CASSDSEGEDEQYF

j_call: TRBJ2-3
d_call: TRBD2
v_call: TRBV12-3/TRBV12-4
clone_size: NA
cdr3_nt: TGTGCCAGCAGTTTAGCGACTAGCGGAACTAGCACAGATACGCAGTATTTT
cdr3_aa: CASSLATSGTSTDTQYF

j_call: TRBJ2-1
d_call: NA
v_call: TRBV6-4
clone_size: NA
cdr3_nt: TGTGCCAGCAGTGAGGACTGGGACTCCTACAATGAGCAGTTCTTC
cdr3_aa: CASSEDWDSYNEQFF

j_call: TRBJ1-2
d_call: NA
v_call: TRBV29-1
clone_size: few
cdr3_nt: TGCAGCGAAGGGGTTGGCTACACCTTC
cdr3_aa: CSEGVGYTF

j_call: TRBJ1-2
d_call: TRBD1
v_call: TRBV7-2
clone_size: NA
cdr3_nt: TGTGCCAGCAGCTCAACTGGACAGGGGAGTGGCTACACCTTC
cdr3_aa: CASSSTGQGSGYTF

j_call: TRBJ2-3
d_call: TRBD1
v_call: TRBV2
clone_size: NA
cdr3_nt: TGTGCCAGCAGACAGGGGGGAATGGTCACAGATACGCAGTATTTT
cdr3_aa: CASRQGGMVTDTQYF

j_call: TRBJ2-1
d_call: NA
v_call: TRBV10-3
clone_size: NA
cdr3_nt: TGTGCCATCAGTGGGACCCTAGCGTTCCTTTACAATGAGCAGTTCTTC
cdr3_aa: CAISGTLAFLYNEQFF

j_call: TRBJ2-5
d_call: NA
v_call: TRBV7-8
clone_size: NA
cdr3_nt: TGTGCCAGCAGCTTACGTCCGCAGGGTGAGACCCAGTACTTC
cdr3_aa: CASSLRPQGETQYF

j_call: TRBJ2-7
d_call: NA
v_call: TRBV7-2
clone_size: NA
cdr3_nt: TGTGCCAGCCGGCAGGAGGGGTACGAGCAGTACTTC
cdr3_aa: CASRQEGYEQYF

j_call: TRBJ2-7
d_call: NA
v_call: TRBV29-1
clone_size: few
cdr3_nt: TGCAGCGTCGCCGGAGGGGGCACCTACGAGCAGTACTTC
cdr3_aa: CSVAGGGTYEQYF

j_call: TRBJ2-3
d_call: TRBD2
v_call: TRBV7-2
clone_size: NA
cdr3_nt: TGTGCCAGCAGCTTAGGGCTAGCGGGAGCGGTTGATACGCAGTATTTT
cdr3_aa: CASSLGLAGAVDTQYF

j_call: TRBJ2-5
d_call: NA
v_call: TRBV12-3/TRBV12-4
clone_size: NA
cdr3_nt: TGTGCCAGCAGTGCCGGGACACCCCGAGGGACCCAGTACTTC
cdr3_aa: CASSAGTPRGTQYF

j_call: TRBJ2-7
d_call: NA
v_call: TRBV7-2
clone_size: many
cdr3_nt: TGTGCCAGCAGCTTACAAGCGGTCCAAAGGGCCTACGAGCAGTACTTC
cdr3_aa: CASSLQAVQRAYEQYF

j_call: TRBJ1-2
d_call: NA
v_call: TRBV5-6
clone_size: few
cdr3_nt: TGTGCCAGCAGCCCTGACAGTTCCCTTGGCTATGGCTACACCTTC
cdr3_aa: CASSPDSSLGYGYTF

j_call: TRBJ2-1
d_call: NA
v_call: TRBV7-8
clone_size: NA
cdr3_nt: TGTGCCAGCGGTGACTACCGCAGCTCCTACAATAAGCAGTTCTTC
cdr3_aa: CASGDYRSSYNKQFF

j_call: TRBJ1-4
d_call: NA
v_call: TRBV9
clone_size: few
cdr3_nt: TGTGCCAGCAGCGTAGTAGGCGACGGGGAAAAACTGTTTTTT
cdr3_aa: CASSVVGDGEKLFF

j_call: TRBJ2-7
d_call: TRBD2
v_call: TRBV20-1
clone_size: NA
cdr3_nt: TGCAGTGCTACTGAACCGGGACTAGTGGCCTACGAGCAGTACTTC
cdr3_aa: CSATEPGLVAYEQYF

j_call: TRBJ2-1
d_call: NA
v_call: TRBV5-1
clone_size: few
cdr3_nt: TGCGCCAGCAGCTCCCCCCGGAGCAATGAGCAGTTCTTC
cdr3_aa: CASSSPRSNEQFF

j_call: TRBJ2-5
d_call: TRBD2
v_call: TRBV7-2
clone_size: NA
cdr3_nt: TGTGCCACTCAGCAAAGACTAGCGGTACAAGAGACCCAGTACTTC
cdr3_aa: CATQQRLAVQETQYF

j_call: TRBJ2-7
d_call: TRBD2
v_call: TRBV5-1
clone_size: NA
cdr3_nt: TGCGCCAGCAGCGGGACTAGCGGGAGTGTTTACGAGCAGTACTTC
cdr3_aa: CASSGTSGSVYEQYF

j_call: TRBJ1-2
d_call: NA
v_call: TRBV6-5
clone_size: few
cdr3_nt: TGTGCCAGCAGACGCCTGCTGGCGGGTGGCTACACCTTC
cdr3_aa: CASRRLLAGGYTF

j_call: TRBJ2-1
d_call: TRBD2
v_call: TRBV18
clone_size: NA
cdr3_nt: TGTGCCAGCTCACCAACTACTAGCGGGACCCATGAGCAGTTCTTC
cdr3_aa: CASSPTTSGTHEQFF

j_call: TRBJ2-1
d_call: NA
v_call: TRBV15
clone_size: NA
cdr3_nt: TGTGCCACCAGCAGTAGCGGAACCAGCAATGAGCAGTTCTTC
cdr3_aa: CATSSSGTSNEQFF

j_call: TRBJ1-2
d_call: NA
v_call: TRBV7-2
clone_size: NA
cdr3_nt: TGTGCCAGCAGCGCCCGGGGCGTTGGGGGCGCTTCACGAGGCTACACCTTC
cdr3_aa: CASSARGVGGASRGYTF

j_call: TRBJ2-1
d_call: TRBD2
v_call: TRBV10-3
clone_size: NA
cdr3_nt: TGTGCCATCAGTGGGAAGGGACTAGCGGGAGGAAATGAGCAGTTCTTC
cdr3_aa: CAISGKGLAGGNEQFF